The 30 T cell receptor beta chains below were found in one sample sequenced in a study of patients and donors after allogeneic stem cell transplantation. MiXCR, run by TCRdb on the RT-PCR reads, gives a single entry per CDR3 protein. The sample yields some 960,000 distinct CDR3 sequences, around 17% seen once. Material: blood, either unsorted or a sorted T cell fraction (not recorded which). These receptors were taken from a human donor who was either an allogeneic HSCT recipient or a stem cell or donor lymphocyte infusion donor (not recorded which). It is not recorded whose cells these are; they may come from a transplant donor.

This clonotype has a handful of counts. The CDR3 is CASSNRDYPQSYNEQFF. CDR3 nucleotides: TGTGCCAGCAGCAACCGGGACTACCCCCAGTCCTACAATGAGCAGTTCTTC. The chain has TRBV11-3 and TRBJ2-1; 7 nucleotides line up with TRBD2. The CDR3 has 17 residues. V lost 5 bases, J lost 1 base, and 11 bases stayed unmatched. CDR1 is SGHNT, CDR2 YENEEA, per germline.

The chain has TRBV7-9 and TRBJ1-4; 7 nucleotides agree with TRBD1. This CDR3 contains 15 residues. CDR1 and CDR2 (germline): SEHNR, FQNEAQ (reference sequence). Unmatched junction bases numbered 11, after V lost 5 bases and J lost 8 bases. The CDR3 here is CASSRGEGAPEKLFF. DNA for the CDR3: TGTGCCAGCAGCCGCGGGGAGGGGGCCCCAGAAAAACTGTTTTTT.

This chain uses TRBV2 with TRBJ1-3, with unresolved D. With 3 bases removed from V and 0 bases from J, the gap between germline ends came to 3 bases. In germline, CDR1 is SNHLY, CDR2 FYNNEI. CDR3 length: 13 amino acids. Here the CDR3 reads CASSDVSGNTIYF. The CDR3 DNA is TGTGCCAGCAGTGACGTCTCTGGAAACACCATATATTTT.

A few counts support this clonotype. V is TRBV9 and J is TRBJ2-1; TRBD2 matches 13 bases. This CDR3 region has 15 residues. In germline, CDR1 is SGDLS, CDR2 YYNGEE. J was trimmed by 8 bases and V by 3 bases; bases with no gene match: 5. The CDR3 DNA sequence: TGTGCCAGCAGCGGGACTAGCGGGAGTTACCATGAGCAGTTCTTC. Its protein product is CASSGTSGSYHEQFF.

This clonotype has a handful of counts. The genes are TRBV25-1 and TRBJ2-7, with 8 positions matching TRBD1. This CDR3 region has 15 residues. The V gene's germline CDR1 is MGHDK and CDR2 SYGVNS. V dropped 3 bases and J dropped 3; count of bases not matched to a gene: 7. CDR3 residues: CASSDSGQGNYEQYF. The CDR3 bases are TGTGCCAGCAGTGACTCCGGACAGGGTAACTACGAGCAGTACTTC.

This clonotype came up many times. The rearrangement uses TRBV5-1 and TRBJ1-1; unclear D gene. V lost 5 bases and J lost 5, with 10 bases in between. This CDR3 has 12 residues. Germline CDR1 reads SGHRS; CDR2 reads YFSETQ. The CDR3 DNA reads TGCGCCAGCAGTTCTGCCGGGACTGAAGCTTTCTTT. Protein product: CASSSAGTEAFF.

This chain joins TRBV2 and TRBJ2-7, with D possibly TRBD1 on 6 matching bases. This CDR3 spans 14 amino acids. Germline V CDR1 and CDR2: SNHLY, FYNNEI. The V and J ends lost 5 bases and 3 bases respectively, with 14 bases between them. The CDR3 bases are TGTGCCAGCAGTCATCCGACAGGCAACTACGAGCAGTACTTC. Protein sequence: CASSHPTGNYEQYF.

J is TRBJ2-7 and V is TRBV2, with 11 bases that match TRBD2. V lost 3 bases to trimming and J lost 0 bases; unmatched junction nucleotides: 1. The length of the CDR3 is 15 residues. CDR1 and CDR2 (germline): SNHLY, FYNNEI. The CDR3 DNA sequence: TGTGCCAGCAGTGAGGGACTAGCGGTCTCCTACGAGCAGTACTTC. It codes for CASSEGLAVSYEQYF.

In this sample, this clonotype turned up a few times. V gene TRBV20-1 combines with J gene TRBJ2-1; 7 positions match TRBD2. J lost 0 bases, V lost 3 bases, and 11 bases had no gene match. CDR1 is DFQATT, CDR2 SNEGSKA, per germline (reference sequence). This CDR3 spans 17 amino acids. For the CDR3, the DNA is TGCAGTGCTAGGACTAGCTGGCCAAATAGCTCCTACAATGAGCAGTTCTTC. Amino acid sequence: CSARTSWPNSSYNEQFF.

This clonotype was detected ten times or more. The chain's CDR3 is CASSHYYSQDNSPLHF. As DNA, the CDR3 is TGTGCCAGCAGCCATTACTACAGCCAAGATAATTCACCCCTCCACTTT. The V gene is TRBV3-1, the J gene TRBJ1-6; D remains ambiguous. V was cut by 3 bases and J by 5 bases, with 14 bases left in between. CDR3 length: 16 amino acids. Germline V gene lookup returns CDR1 LGHDT and CDR2 YNNKEL (reference sequence).

This clonotype was counted a few times. The chain recombines TRBV7-9 with TRBJ1-2; D gene ambiguous. The CDR3 is 15 amino acids. Germline loops: CDR1 SEHNR, CDR2 FQNEAQ (reference sequence). With 5 bases removed from V and 2 bases from J, the gap between germline ends came to 15 bases. CDR3 region: CASSPVPAGNYGYTF. The DNA for the CDR3 is TGTGCCAGCAGCCCAGTGCCGGCCGGCAACTATGGCTACACCTTC.

This clonotype was seen a few times. The gene calls are TRBV2 and TRBJ2-5; perhaps TRBD2 as D (5 bases). Trimming cost V 7 bases and J 2 bases, with 11 bases left between them. Germline CDR1 and CDR2: SNHLY and FYNNEI. The CDR3 length is 13 residues. The CDR3 DNA is TGTGCCAGCATAGGAGCGGAGCAAGAGACCCAGTACTTC. Protein sequence: CASIGAEQETQYF.

This clonotype was observed a handful of times. V and J are TRBV6-1 and TRBJ2-1; 15 bases are a match to TRBD2. The ends lost 6 bases at V and 0 bases at J; junction bases unmatched: 3. The CDR3 has 17 residues. Germline V gene lookup returns CDR1 MNHNS and CDR2 SASEGT. CDR3 DNA: TGTGCCAGCAGGGGACTAGCGGGGGGCCTCTCCTACAATGAGCAGTTCTTC. Residues: CASRGLAGGLSYNEQFF.

This clonotype has just a few counts. This sequence joins TRBV20-1 and TRBJ2-3, with a possible D match to TRBD2 (6 bases). The CDR3 covers 14 residues. The V gene lost 3 bases and the J gene lost 2 bases, with 12 bases spanning the gap. Germline V CDR1 and CDR2: DFQATT, SNEGSKA (reference sequence). CDR3 sequence (DNA): TGCAGTGCTAGTCGGACGGGACTCACAGATACGCAGTATTTT. Translation: CSASRTGLTDTQYF.

V and J are TRBV20-1 and TRBJ1-1, with a weak D call TRBD1 (5 bases). The germline gives CDR1 DFQATT, CDR2 SNEGSKA (reference sequence). The V end was cut by 4 bases, the J end by 1 base, with 10 bases between. The CDR3 loop spans 13 amino acids. DNA of the CDR3: TGCAGTGCTAAGGCAGGGACGAACACTGAAGCTTTCTTT. This sequence encodes CSAKAGTNTEAFF.

This clonotype has a handful of counts. The V gene is TRBV7-9, the J gene TRBJ1-2; 7 nucleotides agree with TRBD1. The ends lost 3 bases at V and 7 bases at J; junction bases unmatched: 14. The V gene's germline CDR1 is SEHNR and CDR2 FQNEAQ (reference sequence). CDR3 length equals 16 residues. Here the CDR3 reads CASSLPLVTGAGGYTF. The CDR3 DNA reads as TGTGCCAGCAGCTTGCCACTGGTAACAGGGGCGGGTGGCTACACCTTC.

V usage is TRBV29-1 and J usage is TRBJ2-1; TRBD1 aligns across 9 bases. Per the germline V gene, CDR1 is SQVTM and CDR2 is ANQGSEA. CDR3 length: 14 amino acids. After removal of 5 bases from V and 10 bases from J, the junction contained 12 bases not matched to a gene. The CDR3 DNA reads TGCAGCGTTCTCGCGGTACAGGGGGCAGGAGAGCAGTTCTTC. This gives the protein CSVLAVQGAGEQFF.

This clonotype was seen ten or more times. V usage is TRBV5-6 and J usage is TRBJ2-3; 7 bases agree with TRBD1. The CDR3 runs to 15 residues. Germline V gives CDR1 SGHDT, CDR2 YYEEEE. J gave up 0 bases and V 2 bases, and 3 bases lay outside the gene matches. Here the CDR3 DNA reads TGTGCCAGCAGCTTAAGACAGGGCAGCACAGATACGCAGTATTTT. As protein: CASSLRQGSTDTQYF. The entire variable domain, with the rest obtained from reference TRBV5-6 and TRBJ2-3, is as follows: DAGVTQSPTHLIKTRGQQVTLRCSPKSGHDTVSWYQQALGQGPQFIFQYYEEEERQRGNFPDRFSGHQFPNYSSELNVNALLLGDSALYLCASSLRQGSTDTQYFGPGTRLTVL.

This clonotype was counted between two and nine times. J is TRBJ1-2 and V is TRBV29-1, with no clear D. The CDR3 is made up of 14 amino acids. The V end was cut by 1 base, the J end by 4 bases, with 13 bases between. The V gene's germline CDR1 is SQVTM and CDR2 ANQGSEA. CDR3 in DNA: TGCAGCGTTGAAGGGGTCCCTATATCCTATGGCTACACCTTC. Translating gives CSVEGVPISYGYTF.

The chain has TRBV6-2 or TRBV6-3 and TRBJ1-6, with D perhaps TRBD1 (5 bases). V gave up 3 bases and J gave up 10 bases, with 22 bases separating them. The germline CDR1 and CDR2 sequences are MNHEY and SVGEGT. CDR3 size: 17 residues. This CDR3 reads CASSYNSGQGRGSPLHF. DNA for the CDR3: TGTGCCAGCAGTTATAATAGCGGCCAGGGCCGGGGATCACCCCTCCACTTT.

A few counts support this clonotype. The chain has TRBV9 and TRBJ1-3; D perhaps matches TRBD1 (5 bases). The CDR3 runs to 18 residues. Between the trimmed V and J ends, which lost 0 bases and 0 bases, there was a span of 16 bases. Germline V gives CDR1 SGDLS, CDR2 YYNGEE. CDR3 sequence: CASSVGSGGTLSGNTIYF. In DNA form, the CDR3 reads TGTGCCAGCAGCGTAGGGTCGGGGGGGACCCTCTCTGGAAACACCATATATTTT.

This clonotype was seen more than once but under ten times. V and J are TRBV15 and TRBJ1-5; possibly TRBD1 for D (5 bases). Deletions cut 5 bases from V and 0 bases from J, with 11 bases between. The CDR3 has 15 residues. Germline loops: CDR1 LNHNV, CDR2 YYDKDF (reference sequence). The CDR3 loop reads CATSGGGYSNQPQHF. Written as DNA, the CDR3 is TGTGCCACCAGCGGGGGAGGTTATAGCAATCAGCCCCAGCATTTT.

This chain connects TRBV6-1 to TRBJ1-1, with D maybe TRBD1 (6 bases). Trimming cost V 5 bases and J 1 base, with 14 bases left between them. CDR1 and CDR2 (germline): MNHNS, SASEGT. The CDR3 loop spans 15 amino acids. Here the CDR3 reads CASSNRDTPNTEAFF. CDR3 DNA: TGTGCCAGCAGTAACCGGGACACCCCGAACACTGAAGCTTTCTTT.

There are many counts of this clonotype. V and J are TRBV7-9 and TRBJ2-5; D is unresolved. Deletions cut 2 bases from V and 0 bases from J, with 4 bases between. The germline V gene encodes CDR1 SEHNR and CDR2 FQNEAQ (reference sequence). CDR3 size: 13 residues. CDR3 protein: CASSLLDQETQYF. The CDR3, as DNA: TGTGCCAGCAGCTTACTGGACCAAGAGACCCAGTACTTC.

This clonotype has ten or more counts. V is TRBV25-1 and J is TRBJ2-2; maybe TRBD1 (6 bases). The CDR3 is 14 amino acids. Germline CDR1 MGHDK, CDR2 SYGVNS. V shed 6 bases and J shed 1 base, with 9 bases lying between them. The CDR3 bases are TGTGCCAGCAGGATGACAGGGAACACCGGGGAGCTGTTTTTT. Protein: CASRMTGNTGELFF.

The chain carries TRBV20-1 and TRBJ2-3, with 8 bases fitting TRBD2. The CDR3 consists of 15 residues. Germline CDR1 reads DFQATT; CDR2 reads SNEGSKA (reference sequence). The J segment lost 2 bases and the V segment lost 6 bases, leaving 10 bases of the junction unmatched. The CDR3 DNA is TGCAGTGCCAAACGGACTAGCAGTTACACAGATACGCAGTATTTT. Its translation is CSAKRTSSYTDTQYF.

Many counts were recorded for this clonotype. The rearrangement uses TRBV12-3 or TRBV12-4 and TRBJ1-2; D unclear. Trimming took off 6 bases at V and 6 bases at J, with 11 bases between the two ends. CDR3 length: 12 residues. This CDR3 is CASSPGMNGYTF. CDR3 DNA sequence: TGTGCCAGCAGCCCGGGGATGAATGGCTACACCTTC.

This rearrangement joins TRBV2 to TRBJ1-5, with a weak D call TRBD1 (6 bases). The CDR3 consists of 14 residues. Germline CDR1 is SNHLY and CDR2 is FYNNEI. Trimming cost V 3 bases and J 5 bases, with 11 bases left between them. CDR3 in amino acids: CASSEGRGDQPQHF. The CDR3 DNA sequence: TGTGCCAGCAGTGAGGGCAGGGGCGATCAGCCCCAGCATTTT.

CDR3: CASSLAWDRKVKNTEAFF. CDR3 DNA sequence: TGCGCCAGCAGCTTGGCTTGGGACAGGAAGGTTAAGAACACTGAAGCTTTCTTT. The J gene is TRBJ1-1, the V gene TRBV5-1, with 8 bases identical to TRBD1. V lost 0 bases to trimming and J lost 1 base; unmatched junction nucleotides: 11. The CDR3 extends over 18 amino acids. Germline values: CDR1 SGHRS, CDR2 YFSETQ.

This clonotype was recorded a few times. The chain uses TRBV4-1 and TRBJ2-3, with 11 positions matching TRBD2. The length of the CDR3 is 17 residues. The V and J ends lost 4 bases and 6 bases, in that order; junction bases with no gene match: 12. Germline assignment: CDR1 MGHRA and CDR2 YSYEKL. The CDR3 DNA follows: TGCGCCAGCAGCCTAAAAACTAGCGGGAGCGGTTCGGATACGCAGTATTTT. It is translated as CASSLKTSGSGSDTQYF.